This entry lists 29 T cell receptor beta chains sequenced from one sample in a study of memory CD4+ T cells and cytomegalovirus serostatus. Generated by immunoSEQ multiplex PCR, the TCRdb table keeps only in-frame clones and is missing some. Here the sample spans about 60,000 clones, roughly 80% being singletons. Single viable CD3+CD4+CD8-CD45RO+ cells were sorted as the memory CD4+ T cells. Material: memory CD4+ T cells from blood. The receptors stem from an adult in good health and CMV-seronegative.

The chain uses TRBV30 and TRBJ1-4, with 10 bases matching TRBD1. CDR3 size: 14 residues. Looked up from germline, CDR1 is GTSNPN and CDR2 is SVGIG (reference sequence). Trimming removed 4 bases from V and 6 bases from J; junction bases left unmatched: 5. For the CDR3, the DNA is TGTGCCTGGACGCCCGGGACAGGGGATGAAAAACTGTTTTTT. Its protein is CAWTPGTGDEKLFF.

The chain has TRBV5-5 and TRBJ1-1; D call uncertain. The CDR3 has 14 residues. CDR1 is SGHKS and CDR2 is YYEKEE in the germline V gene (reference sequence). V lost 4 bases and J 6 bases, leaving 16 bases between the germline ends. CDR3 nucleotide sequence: TGTGCCAGCAGCCTGGCCTCGGGAGAAGCTGAAGCTTTCTTT. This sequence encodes CASSLASGEAEAFF.

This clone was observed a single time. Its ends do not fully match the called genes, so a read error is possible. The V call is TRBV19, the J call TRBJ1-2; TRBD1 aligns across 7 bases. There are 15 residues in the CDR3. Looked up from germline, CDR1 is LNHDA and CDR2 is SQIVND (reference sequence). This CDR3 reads CASTIGQARGYGYTF. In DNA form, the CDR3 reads TGTGCCAGTACTATAGGACAGGCTCGGGGTTATGGCTACACCTTC.

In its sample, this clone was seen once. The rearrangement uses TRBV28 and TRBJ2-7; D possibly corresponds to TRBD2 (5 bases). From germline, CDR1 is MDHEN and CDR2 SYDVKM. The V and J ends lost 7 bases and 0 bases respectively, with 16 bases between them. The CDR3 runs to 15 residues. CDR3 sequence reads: CASTPEGEVSYEQYF. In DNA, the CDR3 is TGTGCCAGCACCCCCGAGGGAGAGGTCTCCTACGAGCAGTACTTC.

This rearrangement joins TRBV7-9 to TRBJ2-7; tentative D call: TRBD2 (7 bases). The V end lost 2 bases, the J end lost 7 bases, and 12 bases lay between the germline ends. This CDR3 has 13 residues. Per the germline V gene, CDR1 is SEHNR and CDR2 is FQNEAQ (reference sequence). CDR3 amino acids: CASSLRGAGEQYF. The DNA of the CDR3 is TGTGCCAGCAGCTTACGGGGGGCGGGAGAGCAGTACTTC.

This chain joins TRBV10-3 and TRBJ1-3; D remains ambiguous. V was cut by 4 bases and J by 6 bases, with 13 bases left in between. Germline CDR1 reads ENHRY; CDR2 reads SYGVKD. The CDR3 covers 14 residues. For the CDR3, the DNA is TGTGCCATCAGTGGGCTCGGCTCGGTAAACACCATATATTTT. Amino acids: CAISGLGSVNTIYF.

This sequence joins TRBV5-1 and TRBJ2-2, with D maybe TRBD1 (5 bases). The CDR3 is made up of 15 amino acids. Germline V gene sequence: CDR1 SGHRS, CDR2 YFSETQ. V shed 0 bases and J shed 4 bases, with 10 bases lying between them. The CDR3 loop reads CASSLEGYVTGELFF. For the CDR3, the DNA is TGCGCCAGCAGCTTGGAGGGGTACGTCACCGGGGAGCTGTTTTTT.

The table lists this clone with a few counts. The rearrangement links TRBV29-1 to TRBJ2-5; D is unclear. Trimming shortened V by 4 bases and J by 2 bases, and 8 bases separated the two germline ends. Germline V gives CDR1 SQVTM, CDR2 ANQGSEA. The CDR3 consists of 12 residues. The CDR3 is CSVGGGQETQYF. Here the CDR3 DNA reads TGCAGCGTTGGGGGTGGGCAAGAGACCCAGTACTTC.

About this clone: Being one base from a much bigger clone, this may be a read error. CDR3 bases: TGTGCCAGCAGCTTGGACCAAAACATTCAGTACTTC. This translates into CASSLDQNIQYF. The genes are TRBV5-4 and TRBJ2-4; D not resolved. Trimming took off 0 bases at V and 5 bases at J, with 3 bases between the two ends. Germline V gene lookup returns CDR1 SGHNT and CDR2 YYREEE (reference sequence). The CDR3 length is 12 residues.

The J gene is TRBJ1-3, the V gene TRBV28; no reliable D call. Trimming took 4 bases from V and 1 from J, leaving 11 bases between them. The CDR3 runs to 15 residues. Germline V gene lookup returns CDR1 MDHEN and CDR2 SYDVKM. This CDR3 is CASSSRLISGNTIYF. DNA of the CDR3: TGTGCCAGCAGTTCACGACTGATATCTGGAAACACCATATATTTT.

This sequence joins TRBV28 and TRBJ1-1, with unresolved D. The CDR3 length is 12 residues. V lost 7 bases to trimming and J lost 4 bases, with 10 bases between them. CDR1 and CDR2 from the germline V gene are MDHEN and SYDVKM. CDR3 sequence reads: CASTARVTEAFF. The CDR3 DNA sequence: TGTGCCAGCACCGCCCGGGTCACTGAAGCTTTCTTT.

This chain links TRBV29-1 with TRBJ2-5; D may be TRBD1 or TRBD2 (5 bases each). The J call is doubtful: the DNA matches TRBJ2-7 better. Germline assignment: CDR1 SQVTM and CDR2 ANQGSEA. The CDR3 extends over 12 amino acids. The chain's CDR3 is CSVAGTSYEQYF. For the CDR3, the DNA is TGCAGCGTCGCCGGGACCAGCTACGAGCAGTACTTC.

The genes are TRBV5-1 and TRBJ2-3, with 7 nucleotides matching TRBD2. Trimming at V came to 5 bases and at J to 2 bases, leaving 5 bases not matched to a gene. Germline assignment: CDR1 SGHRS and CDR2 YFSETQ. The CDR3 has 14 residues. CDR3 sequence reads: CASSRGRVTDTQYF. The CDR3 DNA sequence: TGCGCCAGCAGTCGGGGGAGGGTCACAGATACGCAGTATTTT.

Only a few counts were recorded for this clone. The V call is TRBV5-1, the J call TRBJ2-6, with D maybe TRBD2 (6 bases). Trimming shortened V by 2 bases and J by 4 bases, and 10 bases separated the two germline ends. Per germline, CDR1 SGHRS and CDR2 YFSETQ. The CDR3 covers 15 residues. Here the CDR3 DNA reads TGCGCCAGCAGCTTCGGCGGGGCCGGGGCCAACGTCCTGACTTTC. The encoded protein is CASSFGGAGANVLTF. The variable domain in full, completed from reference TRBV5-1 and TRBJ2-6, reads KAGVTQTPRYLIKTRGQQVTLSCSPISGHRSVSWYQQTPGQGLQFLFEYFSETQRNKGNFPGRFSGRQFSNSRSEMNVSTLELGDSALYLCASSFGGAGANVLTFGAGSRLTVL.

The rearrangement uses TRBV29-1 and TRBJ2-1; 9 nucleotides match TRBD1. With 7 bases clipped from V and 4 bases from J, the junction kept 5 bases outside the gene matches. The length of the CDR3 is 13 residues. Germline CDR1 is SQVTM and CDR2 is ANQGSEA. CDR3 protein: CSATGGRYNEQFF. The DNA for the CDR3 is TGCAGCGCTACAGGGGGCAGGTACAATGAGCAGTTCTTC.

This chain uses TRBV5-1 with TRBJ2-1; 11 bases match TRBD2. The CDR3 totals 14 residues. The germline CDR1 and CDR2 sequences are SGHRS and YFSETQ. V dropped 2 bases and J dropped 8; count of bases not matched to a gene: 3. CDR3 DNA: TGCGCCAGCAGCTTAACTAGCGGGAGCGATGAGCAGTTCTTC. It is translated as CASSLTSGSDEQFF.

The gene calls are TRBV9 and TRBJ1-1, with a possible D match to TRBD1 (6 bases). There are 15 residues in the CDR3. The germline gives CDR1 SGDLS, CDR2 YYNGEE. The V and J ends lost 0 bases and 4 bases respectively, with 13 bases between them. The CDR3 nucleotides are TGTGCCAGCAGCGTAGCTGTCGGAGGGGGCACTGAAGCTTTCTTT. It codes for CASSVAVGGGTEAFF.

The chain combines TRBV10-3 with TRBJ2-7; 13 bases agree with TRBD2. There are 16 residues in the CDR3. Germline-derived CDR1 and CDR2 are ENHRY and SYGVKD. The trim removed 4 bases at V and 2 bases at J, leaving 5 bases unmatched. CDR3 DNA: TGTGCCATCAGTGGTAGACTAGCGGGGGGAACCTACGAGCAGTACTTC. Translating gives CAISGRLAGGTYEQYF.

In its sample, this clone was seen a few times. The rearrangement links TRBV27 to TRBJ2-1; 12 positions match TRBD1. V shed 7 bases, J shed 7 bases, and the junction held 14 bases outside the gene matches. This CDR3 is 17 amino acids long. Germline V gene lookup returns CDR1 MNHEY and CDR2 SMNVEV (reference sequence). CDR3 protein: CASTPFTGTGGLNEQFF. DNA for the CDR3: TGTGCCAGCACCCCCTTCACCGGGACAGGGGGCCTGAATGAGCAGTTCTTC.

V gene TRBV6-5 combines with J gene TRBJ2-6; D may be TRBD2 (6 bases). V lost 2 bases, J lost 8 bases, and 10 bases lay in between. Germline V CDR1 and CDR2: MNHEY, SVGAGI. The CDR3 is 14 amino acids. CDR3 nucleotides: TGTGCCAGCAGTTACGCGGCGGGGACCAACGTCCTGACTTTC. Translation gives CASSYAAGTNVLTF.

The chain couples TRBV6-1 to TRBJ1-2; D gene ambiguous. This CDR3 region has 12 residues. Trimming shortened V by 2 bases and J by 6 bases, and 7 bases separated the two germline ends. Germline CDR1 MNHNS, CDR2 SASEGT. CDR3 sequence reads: CASSERGDGYTF. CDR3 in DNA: TGTGCCAGCAGTGAACGGGGTGATGGCTACACCTTC.

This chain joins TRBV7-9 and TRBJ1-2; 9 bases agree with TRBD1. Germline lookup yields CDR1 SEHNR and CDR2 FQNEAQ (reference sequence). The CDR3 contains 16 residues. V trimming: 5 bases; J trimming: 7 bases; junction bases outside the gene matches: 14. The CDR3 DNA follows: TGTGCCAGCAGCCCGGCCTCGGGACAGGGTATCGTTGGCTACACCTTC. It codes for CASSPASGQGIVGYTF.

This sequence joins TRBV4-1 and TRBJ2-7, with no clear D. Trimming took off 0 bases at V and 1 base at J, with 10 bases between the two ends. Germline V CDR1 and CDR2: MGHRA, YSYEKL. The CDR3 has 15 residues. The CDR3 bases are TGCGCCAGCAGCCAAGAAATGCCTCCTTCCTACGAGCAGTACTTC. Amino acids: CASSQEMPPSYEQYF.

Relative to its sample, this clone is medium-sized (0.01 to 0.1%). CDR3 sequence: CASSPLAGHYEQYF. The CDR3 DNA reads as TGTGCCAGCAGCCCACTAGCGGGCCATTACGAGCAGTACTTC. The rearrangement uses TRBV14 and TRBJ2-7; 9 positions agree with TRBD2. This CDR3 is built from 14 residues. V lost 4 bases to trimming and J lost 4 bases; unmatched junction nucleotides: 5. The germline CDR1 and CDR2 sequences are SGHDN and FVKESK. Full variable domain (remainder filled in from reference TRBV14 and TRBJ2-7): EAGVTQFPSHSVIEKGQTVTLRCDPISGHDNLYWYRRVMGKEIKFLLHFVKESKQDESGMPNNRFLAERTGGTYSTLKVQPAELEDSGVYFCASSPLAGHYEQYFGPGTRLTVT.

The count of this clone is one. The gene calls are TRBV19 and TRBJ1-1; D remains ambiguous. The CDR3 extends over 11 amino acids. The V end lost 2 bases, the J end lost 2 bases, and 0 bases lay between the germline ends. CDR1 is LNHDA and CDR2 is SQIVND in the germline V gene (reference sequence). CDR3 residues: CASSINTEAFF. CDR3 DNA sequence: TGTGCCAGTAGTATAAACACTGAAGCTTTCTTT.

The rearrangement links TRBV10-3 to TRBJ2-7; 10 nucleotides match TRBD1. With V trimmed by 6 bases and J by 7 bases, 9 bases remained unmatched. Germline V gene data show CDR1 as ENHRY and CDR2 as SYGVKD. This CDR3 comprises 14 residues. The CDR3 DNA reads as TGTGCCATCAGCCGCGACAGGGGGCTCTCGGAGCAGTACTTC. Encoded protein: CAISRDRGLSEQYF.

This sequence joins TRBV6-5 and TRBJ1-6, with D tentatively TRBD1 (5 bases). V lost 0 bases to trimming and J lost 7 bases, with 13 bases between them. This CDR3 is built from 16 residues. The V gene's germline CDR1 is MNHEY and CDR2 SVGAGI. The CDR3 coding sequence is TGTGCCAGCAGTTACTCGAGGGCAGGGTTGAATTCACCCCTCCACTTT. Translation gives CASSYSRAGLNSPLHF.

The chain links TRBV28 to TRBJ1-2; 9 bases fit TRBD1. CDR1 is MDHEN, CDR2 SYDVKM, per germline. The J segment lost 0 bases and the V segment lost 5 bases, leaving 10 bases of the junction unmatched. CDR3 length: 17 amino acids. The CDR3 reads CASSRWWDRDSNYGYTF. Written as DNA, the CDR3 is TGTGCCAGCAGTCGATGGTGGGACAGGGATTCTAACTATGGCTACACCTTC.

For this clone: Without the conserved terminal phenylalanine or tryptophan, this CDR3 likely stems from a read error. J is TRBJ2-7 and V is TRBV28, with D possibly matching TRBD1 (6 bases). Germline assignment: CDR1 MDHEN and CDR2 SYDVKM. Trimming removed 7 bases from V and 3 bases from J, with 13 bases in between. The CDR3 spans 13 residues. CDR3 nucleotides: TGTGCCAGCATAAACCGGGACAACTACGAGCAGTACCTC. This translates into CASINRDNYEQYL.